The sequence of this T cell receptor (beta chain) was determined in a study of memory CD4+ T cells and cytomegalovirus serostatus. Study information: Donors were healthy Belgian adults, under ten CMV seropositive and fewer than 30 seronegative.

TCRdb's table, derived via immunoSEQ multiplex PCR, lists solely in-frame clones and lacks some. The sample yields fewer than 35,000 clones, about 80% seen once. The sort gate was single viable CD3+CD4+CD8-CD45RO+ cells for memory CD4+ T cells. Donors' CMV status reflects serum IgG against pp150, pp28, p38, p52. CDR3 length: 15 residues. Germline V gene data show CDR1 as SGHDN and CDR2 as FVKESK. V shed 4 bases and J shed 0 bases, with 13 bases lying between them. Findings and caveats of the study: Each of approximately 73 CMV-associated TCRbeta sequences occurred in one to five individuals. Suggested: most of the CMV-linked TCR signature lies in CD4+ memory cells.

With respect to this clone: What it binds is unknown.

This clonotype was sampled from an adult in good health and CMV-seronegative. The rearrangement links TRBV14 to TRBJ2-7; maybe TRBD1 (6 bases). Specimen: memory CD4+ T cells from blood. DNA for the CDR3: TGTGCCAGCAGCCGAGAACAGGGCTTCTCCTACGAGCAGTACTTC. Protein: CASSREQGFSYEQYF.